A single sample gave rise to the 27 T cell receptor beta chains below, sequenced in a study of blood T cell repertoires in COVID-19. Profiling relied on immunoSEQ multiplex PCR, and the TCRdb table lists in-frame clones only, not all of them. Of over 40,000 clones in the sample, about 90% were seen once. Sequencing input: peripheral blood. These receptors originate from a human donor in a cohort sampled during active COVID-19.

The V call is TRBV11-3, the J call TRBJ2-1; the D gene is possibly TRBD2 (6 bases). In germline, CDR1 is SGHNT, CDR2 YENEEA. Trimming cost V 2 bases and J 4 bases, with 12 bases left between them. CDR3 length: 15 amino acids. CDR3 residues: CASSLTGEPYNEQFF. The CDR3 DNA is TGTGCCAGCAGCTTAACGGGGGAGCCGTACAATGAGCAGTTCTTC.

This rearrangement joins TRBV7-9 to TRBJ1-3; D might be TRBD1 (5 bases). Germline V gene lookup returns CDR1 SEHNR and CDR2 FQNEAQ (reference sequence). The CDR3 has 12 residues. Deletions cut 4 bases from V and 4 bases from J, with 5 bases between. The CDR3 nucleotides read TGTGCCAGCAGCTGGACAGGAAACACCATATATTTT. It is translated as CASSWTGNTIYF.

The CDR3 loop reads CASSVTEGRTETQYF. DNA for the CDR3: TGTGCCAGCAGCGTAACGGAGGGAAGGACGGAGACCCAGTACTTC. The chain carries TRBV9 and TRBJ2-5; D possibly corresponds to TRBD2 (6 bases). Deletions cut 1 base from V and 5 bases from J, with 15 bases between. Germline V gives CDR1 SGDLS, CDR2 YYNGEE. This CDR3 region has 15 residues. The full variable domain, in which reference TRBV9 and TRBJ2-5 provide the parts outside the CDR3, is DSGVTQTPKHLITATGQRVTLRCSPRSGDLSVYWYQQSLDQGLQFLIQYYNGEERAKGNILERFSAQQFPDLHSELNLSSLELGDSALYFCASSVTEGRTETQYFGPGTRLLVL.

J is TRBJ1-5 and V is TRBV5-1; D is possibly TRBD1 (5 bases). Germline V lookup: CDR1 SGHRS, CDR2 YFSETQ. The CDR3 is 14 amino acids. V gave up 2 bases and J gave up 2 bases, with 8 bases separating them. CDR3 DNA sequence: TGCGCCAGCAGCTTCAAAGGGGGCAATCAGCCCCAGCATTTT. Translation: CASSFKGGNQPQHF.

J is TRBJ1-5 and V is TRBV7-9; D is unresolved. Germline V gene lookup returns CDR1 SEHNR and CDR2 FQNEAQ (reference sequence). The CDR3 sequence is 15 residues long. Trimming left V 6 bases short and J 5 bases short, with 17 bases between. CDR3 nucleotides: TGTGCCAGCAGTCTTGGCAGCGAAGGTCATCAGCCCCAGCATTTT. Its protein product is CASSLGSEGHQPQHF.

The chain employs TRBV6-6 and TRBJ1-3; 9 bases are a match to TRBD1. The CDR3 covers 16 residues. Germline V gives CDR1 MNHNY, CDR2 SVGAGI (reference sequence). Losses at the gene ends were 7 bases for V and 3 bases for J; bases not matched to a gene: 10. Here the CDR3 DNA reads TGTGCCAGCACCGACCAACAGGGGGCCCGTGGAAACACCATATATTTT. Translated: CASTDQQGARGNTIYF.

V gene TRBV27 combines with J gene TRBJ1-2; TRBD1 aligns across 7 bases. The CDR3 length is 13 residues. Looked up from germline, CDR1 is MNHEY and CDR2 is SMNVEV (reference sequence). J lost 3 bases, V lost 2 bases, and 0 bases had no gene match. The CDR3 DNA is TGTGCCAGCAGTTTAGACAGGGACTATGGCTACACCTTC. Amino acid sequence: CASSLDRDYGYTF.

The chain links TRBV11-2 to TRBJ1-2; D unresolved. The CDR3 runs 13 residues. Germline V CDR1 and CDR2: SGHAT, FQNNGV. Trimming took 0 bases from V and 8 from J, leaving 10 bases between them. CDR3 coding DNA: TGTGCCAGCAGCTTAGATTTGGGAGACGGCTACACCTTC. The encoded protein is CASSLDLGDGYTF.

V and J are TRBV12-3 or TRBV12-4 and TRBJ2-3; no firm D call. Trimming stripped 3 bases from V and 5 bases from J, with 6 bases between. CDR3 length: 12 residues. CDR3 coding DNA: TGTGCCAGCAGTTTCAGAGGAGATACGCAGTATTTT. This codes for CASSFRGDTQYF.

Points on this clone: At one end, the junction sequence differs from germline, possibly due to a read error. The rearrangement links TRBV6-4 to TRBJ2-7; D gene ambiguous. CDR1 and CDR2 from the germline V gene are MRHNA and SNTAGT. The CDR3 runs to 8 residues. CDR3 nucleotide sequence: TGTGCCAGCAGTCGGTTTGTATTC. This codes for CASSRFVF.

In this sample, this clone turned up once. The chain carries TRBV18 and TRBJ2-7; 9 bases line up with TRBD1. The CDR3 covers 13 residues. CDR1 and CDR2 (germline): KGHSH, LQKENI. The trim removed 6 bases at V and 6 bases at J, leaving 6 bases unmatched. Here the CDR3 DNA reads TGTGCCAGCTCGGGACAGGGAAGCATCGAGCAGTACTTC. It yields the protein CASSGQGSIEQYF.

The gene calls are TRBV29-1 and TRBJ2-7; maybe TRBD1 (5 bases). The CDR3 runs to 13 residues. V gave up 3 bases and J gave up 3 bases, with 12 bases separating them. Looked up from germline, CDR1 is SQVTM and CDR2 is ANQGSEA. Here the CDR3 reads CSVDLGQGYEQYF. The CDR3 DNA sequence: TGCAGCGTTGATCTGGGGCAGGGCTACGAGCAGTACTTC.

V gene TRBV7-6 combines with J gene TRBJ1-2; perhaps TRBD1 as D (5 bases). The CDR3 is 14 residues long. Trimming pared 5 bases from V and 4 bases from J, leaving 14 bases between. Germline CDR1 and CDR2: SGHVS and FNYEAQ. Here the CDR3 reads CASSPGRGGYGYTF. The CDR3 DNA is TGTGCCAGCAGCCCCGGACGGGGGGGCTATGGCTACACCTTC.

J is TRBJ2-6 and V is TRBV7-8, with D hard to call. CDR3 length: 17 amino acids. V lost 1 base and J 0 bases, leaving 10 bases between the germline ends. The germline V gene has CDR1 SGHVS and CDR2 FQNEAQ. The DNA for the CDR3 is TGTGCCAGCAGCTTAGGGAGTCTGGTCTCTGGGGCCAACGTCCTGACTTTC. Its translation is CASSLGSLVSGANVLTF.

The chain links TRBV5-4 to TRBJ1-2, with a tentative D call TRBD1 (6 bases). The CDR3 totals 14 residues. Per the germline V gene, CDR1 is SGHNT and CDR2 is YYREEE (reference sequence). Trimming pared 0 bases from V and 4 bases from J, leaving 10 bases between. This CDR3 reads CASSLGDRSYGYTF. For the CDR3, the DNA is TGTGCCAGCAGCTTGGGAGACAGGTCCTATGGCTACACCTTC. The full variable domain, with the rest looked up from reference TRBV5-4 and TRBJ1-2, is ETGVTQSPTHLIKTRGQQVTLRCSSQSGHNTVSWYQQALGQGPQFIFQYYREEENGRGNFPPRFSGLQFPNYSSELNVNALELDDSALYLCASSLGDRSYGYTFGSGTRLTVV.

The chain employs TRBV6-5 and TRBJ2-3; TRBD1 matches 9 bases. In germline, CDR1 is MNHEY, CDR2 SVGAGI. The V and J ends lost 8 bases and 4 bases, in that order; junction bases with no gene match: 7. The CDR3 covers 14 residues. The CDR3: CASPTGGLPDTQYF. CDR3 sequence (DNA): TGTGCCAGCCCGACAGGGGGTTTGCCAGATACGCAGTATTTT.

The chain has TRBV9 and TRBJ1-3; D unresolved. From germline, CDR1 is SGDLS and CDR2 YYNGEE. V lost 0 bases and J 4 bases, leaving 8 bases between the germline ends. CDR3 length: 14 amino acids. CDR3 amino acids: CASSVDGRGNTIYF. CDR3 nucleotides: TGTGCCAGCAGCGTAGACGGGAGGGGAAACACCATATATTTT.

V gene TRBV29-1 combines with J gene TRBJ2-7; perhaps TRBD1 as D (5 bases). CDR1 and CDR2 (germline): SQVTM, ANQGSEA. V shed 6 bases and J shed 0 bases, with 12 bases lying between them. The CDR3 totals 13 residues. This chain's CDR3 is CSVRVSGSYEQYF. In DNA form, the CDR3 reads TGCAGCGTCAGGGTCTCAGGCTCCTACGAGCAGTACTTC.

The chain links TRBV5-4 to TRBJ1-4; D ambiguous. The CDR3 consists of 15 residues. Trimming removed 5 bases at V and 2 bases at J, with 13 bases between. CDR1 SGHNT and CDR2 YYREEE come from the germline V gene (reference sequence). CDR3: CASSWSGLTNEKLFF. As DNA, the CDR3 is TGTGCCAGCAGTTGGTCAGGCTTGACTAATGAAAAACTGTTTTTT.

This clone was detected once. V and J are TRBV7-9 and TRBJ2-1; D is perhaps TRBD1 (5 bases). V gave up 3 bases and J gave up 7 bases, with 7 bases separating them. In germline, CDR1 is SEHNR, CDR2 FQNEAQ (reference sequence). The CDR3 totals 12 residues. The CDR3 loop reads CASSFGANEQFF. CDR3 sequence (DNA): TGTGCCAGCAGCTTTGGGGCTAATGAGCAGTTCTTC.

The chain couples TRBV18 to TRBJ1-3, with 7 bases lining up with TRBD1. Germline trimming cut 5 bases from V and 0 bases from J; bases unmatched to any gene: 4. Per the germline V gene, CDR1 is KGHSH and CDR2 is LQKENI. This CDR3 has 15 residues. CDR3 in amino acids: CASSAGQFSGNTIYF. CDR3 DNA sequence: TGTGCCAGCTCAGCGGGACAGTTCTCTGGAAACACCATATATTTT.

The rearrangement uses TRBV5-1 and TRBJ2-2; D is possibly TRBD1 (7 bases). Trimming took off 4 bases at V and 7 bases at J, with 14 bases between the two ends. The CDR3 totals 14 residues. Germline V CDR1 and CDR2: SGHRS, YFSETQ. The CDR3 DNA reads as TGCGCCAGCAGCCCAGACAGGGAGGACGGGGAGCTGTTTTTT. This sequence encodes CASSPDREDGELFF.

DNA for the CDR3: TGTGCCAGCAGCCAAATTCGACTAGCTCAAGAGACCCAGTACTTC. Translating it yields CASSQIRLAQETQYF. The chain is built from TRBV3-1 (or the pseudogene TRBV3-2) and TRBJ2-5, with 7 bases lining up with TRBD2. After removal of 2 bases from V and 2 bases from J, the junction contained 5 bases not matched to a gene. CDR3 length equals 15 residues. Looked up from germline, CDR1 is LGHDT and CDR2 is YNNKEL (reference sequence).

This clone was counted once. This sequence joins TRBV7-2 and TRBJ2-7, with unresolved D. Germline CDR1 is SGHTA and CDR2 is FQGNSA. V shed 2 bases and J shed 2 bases, with 7 bases lying between them. The CDR3 covers 13 residues. In nucleotides, the CDR3 is TGTGCCAGCAGCTTACAGGTGCCCTACGAGCAGTACTTC. It yields the protein CASSLQVPYEQYF.

This chain uses TRBV5-1 with TRBJ2-1, with 10 bases lining up with TRBD2. The V and J ends lost 2 bases and 14 bases, in that order; junction bases with no gene match: 13. This CDR3 region has 15 residues. CDR1 and CDR2 from the germline V gene are SGHRS and YFSETQ. For the CDR3, the DNA is TGCGCCAGCAGCTTTGGAAGCGGGGGGGCCGATTTCAAGTTCTTC. Translation gives CASSFGSGGADFKFF.

The chain is built from TRBV30 and TRBJ1-2; D is uncertain. This CDR3 has 15 residues. Trimming took 0 bases from V and 4 from J, leaving 15 bases between them. Germline assignment: CDR1 GTSNPN and CDR2 SVGIG (reference sequence). The CDR3 nucleotides read TGTGCCTGGAGTGTAAAACAGATGCAGTCCTATGGCTACACCTTC. Amino acid sequence: CAWSVKQMQSYGYTF.

The chain couples TRBV12-3 or TRBV12-4 to TRBJ1-1; D perhaps matches TRBD1 (5 bases). The CDR3 runs 13 residues. The V gene lost 6 bases and the J gene lost 5 bases, with 13 bases spanning the gap. CDR3 in DNA: TGTGCCAGCAGCCCCGGGGGGGAAACTGAAGCTTTCTTT. Its protein product is CASSPGGETEAFF.